The rows below give T cell receptor beta chains drawn from one sample of a study of blood T cell repertoires in COVID-19. Generated by immunoSEQ multiplex PCR, the TCRdb table keeps only in-frame clones and is missing some. The table includes some 300,000 clones, around 90% detected once. Sequenced sample: PBMCs or T cells enriched from blood (not recorded which). The source of these receptors is a woman aged 18-29 years with acute COVID-19. Both conserved end residues are part of each CDR3. A D gene is named only where the DNA matches it firmly. A row's size may be missing; if present it is once, few, many or a size class.

CDR3aa: CASSLLSNQPQHF
CDR3nt: TGTGCCAGCAGCCTCCTTAGCAATCAGCCCCAGCATTTT
j_gene: TRBJ1-5
v_gene: TRBV28
abundance: NA
d_gene: NA

CDR3aa: CASSFGGSYEQYF
CDR3nt: TGTGCCAGCAGTTTCGGCGGATCCTACGAGCAGTACTTC
j_gene: TRBJ2-7
v_gene: TRBV28
abundance: NA
d_gene: NA

CDR3aa: CASSLRAEGVDNQPQHF
CDR3nt: TGTGCCAGCAGCTTGAGGGCCGAGGGGGTGGACAATCAGCCCCAGCATTTT
j_gene: TRBJ1-5
v_gene: TRBV5-6
abundance: NA
d_gene: NA

CDR3aa: CARGFPGQCNQPQHF
CDR3nt: TGTGCCAGGGGGTTCCCGGGACAGTGCAATCAGCCCCAGCATTTT
j_gene: TRBJ1-5
v_gene: TRBV11-2
abundance: NA
d_gene: TRBD1

CDR3aa: CASRPSGSGETQYF
CDR3nt: TGTGCCAGCAGACCAAGCGGGAGTGGTGAGACCCAGTACTTC
j_gene: TRBJ2-5
v_gene: TRBV6-5
abundance: NA
d_gene: TRBD2

CDR3aa: CAISESTAGLETQYF
CDR3nt: TGTGCCATCAGTGAGAGTACGGCGGGGTTAGAGACCCAGTACTTC
j_gene: TRBJ2-5
v_gene: TRBV10-3
abundance: NA
d_gene: NA

CDR3aa: CASSPSVGLAEETQYF
CDR3nt: TGTGCCAGCAGCCCCAGTGTCGGACTAGCGGAAGAGACCCAGTACTTC
j_gene: TRBJ2-5
v_gene: TRBV7-6
abundance: NA
d_gene: TRBD2

CDR3aa: CASGLVPGEDYGYTF
CDR3nt: TGTGCTAGTGGTTTGGTACCAGGGGAAGACTATGGCTACACCTTC
j_gene: TRBJ1-2
v_gene: TRBV12-5
abundance: NA
d_gene: NA

CDR3aa: CASSQGSEPYNEQFF
CDR3nt: TGTGCCAGCAGCCAAGGTAGCGAACCCTACAATGAGCAGTTCTTC
j_gene: TRBJ2-1
v_gene: TRBV9
abundance: NA
d_gene: NA

CDR3aa: CASRPGQGLANTGELFF
CDR3nt: TGTGCCAGCCGGCCGGGACAGGGGTTAGCGAACACCGGGGAGCTGTTTTTT
j_gene: TRBJ2-2
v_gene: TRBV7-3
abundance: NA
d_gene: TRBD1

CDR3aa: CASSLGVSGQGTNTGELFF
CDR3nt: TGTGCCAGCAGTTTAGGGGTTTCTGGACAGGGGACGAACACCGGGGAGCTGTTTTTT
j_gene: TRBJ2-2
v_gene: TRBV28
abundance: NA
d_gene: TRBD1

CDR3aa: CATGAGQRDNEQFF
CDR3nt: TGTGCCACCGGCGCGGGACAGCGGGACAATGAGCAGTTCTTC
j_gene: TRBJ2-1
v_gene: TRBV24-1
abundance: once
d_gene: NA

CDR3aa: CASRHGQFPSGANVLTF
CDR3nt: TGTGCCAGCAGACATGGACAGTTCCCCTCTGGGGCCAACGTCCTGACTTTC
j_gene: TRBJ2-6
v_gene: TRBV27
abundance: NA
d_gene: NA

CDR3aa: CASSITGGNQPQHF
CDR3nt: TGTGCCAGTAGTATAACGGGTGGCAATCAGCCCCAGCATTTT
j_gene: TRBJ1-5
v_gene: TRBV19
abundance: NA
d_gene: NA

CDR3aa: CATSDLQSTSGRGNEQFF
CDR3nt: TGTGCCACCAGTGATTTGCAGTCGACCAGCGGGAGAGGGAATGAGCAGTTCTTC
j_gene: TRBJ2-1
v_gene: TRBV24-1
abundance: NA
d_gene: TRBD2

CDR3aa: CASSSWAGEGYTF
CDR3nt: TGTGCCAGCAGCTCTTGGGCAGGGGAGGGCTACACCTTC
j_gene: TRBJ1-2
v_gene: TRBV5-5
abundance: NA
d_gene: NA

CDR3aa: CASSSRLAGGTDTQYF
CDR3nt: TGTGCCAGCAGCTCAAGACTAGCGGGAGGCACAGATACGCAGTATTTT
j_gene: TRBJ2-3
v_gene: TRBV7-6
abundance: NA
d_gene: TRBD2

CDR3aa: CATRSAPGDYSTGELFF
CDR3nt: TGTGCCACCAGATCCGCCCCCGGGGACTATAGCACCGGGGAGCTGTTTTTT
j_gene: TRBJ2-2
v_gene: TRBV24-1
abundance: NA
d_gene: TRBD2

CDR3aa: CASGLGTLSEQFF
CDR3nt: TGTGCTAGTGGTTTAGGGACTCTTAGTGAGCAGTTCTTC
j_gene: TRBJ2-1
v_gene: TRBV12-5
abundance: NA
d_gene: NA

CDR3aa: CASSPLGEAGELFF
CDR3nt: TGTGCCAGCAGTCCCCTCGGGGAGGCCGGGGAGCTGTTTTTT
j_gene: TRBJ2-2
v_gene: TRBV27
abundance: few
d_gene: NA

CDR3aa: CASSPQDTGTTNEKLFF
CDR3nt: TGTGCCAGCTCACCACAGGACACAGGAACGACTAATGAAAAACTGTTTTTT
j_gene: TRBJ1-4
v_gene: TRBV18
abundance: NA
d_gene: NA

CDR3aa: CASSHPRGSLNTEAFF
CDR3nt: TGTGCCAGCAGCCACCCGCGAGGCAGTCTGAACACTGAAGCTTTCTTT
j_gene: TRBJ1-1
v_gene: TRBV9
abundance: NA
d_gene: NA

CDR3aa: CASAQGTDTQYF
CDR3nt: TGTGCCAGCGCACAGGGCACAGATACGCAGTATTTT
j_gene: TRBJ2-3
v_gene: TRBV12-3/TRBV12-4
abundance: NA
d_gene: NA

CDR3aa: CASSLGQGEFF
CDR3nt: TGTGCCAGCAGCTTGGGCCAGGGGGAGTTCTTC
j_gene: TRBJ2-1
v_gene: TRBV5-6
abundance: NA
d_gene: TRBD1

CDR3aa: CASSSRQPGPNQPQHF
CDR3nt: TGTGCCAGCAGCTCCCGACAGCCCGGTCCCAATCAGCCCCAGCATTTT
j_gene: TRBJ1-5
v_gene: TRBV7-9
abundance: NA
d_gene: NA

CDR3aa: CATSVGRATGELFF
CDR3nt: TGTGCCACCAGTGTCGGCAGGGCGACCGGGGAGCTGTTTTTT
j_gene: TRBJ2-2
v_gene: TRBV24-1
abundance: NA
d_gene: NA

CDR3aa: CASSQEFPAAGGYTF
CDR3nt: TGTGCCAGCAGCCAAGAATTTCCGGCGGCGGGGGGCTACACCTTC
j_gene: TRBJ1-2
v_gene: TRBV14
abundance: NA
d_gene: NA

CDR3aa: CASSVNQAFSGNTIYF
CDR3nt: TGTGCCAGCAGCGTTAACCAGGCCTTTTCTGGAAACACCATATATTTT
j_gene: TRBJ1-3
v_gene: TRBV9
abundance: NA
d_gene: NA

CDR3aa: CSVRAPGGVNTEAFF
CDR3nt: TGCAGCGTGAGGGCACCAGGGGGCGTGAACACTGAAGCTTTCTTT
j_gene: TRBJ1-1
v_gene: TRBV29-1
abundance: NA
d_gene: TRBD1

CDR3aa: CASSFSGDTEAFF
CDR3nt: TGTGCCAGCAGTTTCTCAGGGGACACTGAAGCTTTCTTT
j_gene: TRBJ1-1
v_gene: TRBV12-3/TRBV12-4
abundance: NA
d_gene: NA

CDR3aa: CASSIGPTAGGGTGELFF
CDR3nt: TGTGCCAGCAGTATAGGCCCTACGGCGGGGGGTGGAACCGGGGAGCTGTTTTTT
j_gene: TRBJ2-2
v_gene: TRBV9
abundance: NA
d_gene: TRBD2

CDR3aa: CASIGTGKEKLFF
CDR3nt: TGTGCCAGCATTGGGACAGGGAAGGAAAAACTGTTTTTT
j_gene: TRBJ1-4
v_gene: TRBV18
abundance: NA
d_gene: TRBD1

CDR3aa: CASSWGQGAFAEAFF
CDR3nt: TGTGCCAGCAGCTGGGGACAGGGGGCATTCGCTGAAGCTTTCTTT
j_gene: TRBJ1-1
v_gene: TRBV11-3
abundance: NA
d_gene: TRBD1

CDR3aa: CASSRSSGENNEQFF
CDR3nt: TGTGCCAGCAGCCGATCTAGCGGGGAAAACAATGAGCAGTTCTTC
j_gene: TRBJ2-1
v_gene: TRBV4-2
abundance: NA
d_gene: TRBD2

CDR3aa: CASSPPPANTGELFF
CDR3nt: TGTGCCAGCTCACCACCCCCAGCGAACACCGGGGAGCTGTTTTTT
j_gene: TRBJ2-2
v_gene: TRBV18
abundance: NA
d_gene: NA

CDR3aa: CASSLVAGSSYEQYF
CDR3nt: TGTGCCAGCAGCTTAGTGGCGGGAAGCTCCTACGAGCAGTACTTC
j_gene: TRBJ2-7
v_gene: TRBV7-8
abundance: NA
d_gene: NA

CDR3aa: CASSQRHLNTEAFF
CDR3nt: TGTGCCAGCTCGCAACGACATCTGAACACTGAAGCTTTCTTT
j_gene: TRBJ1-1
v_gene: TRBV6-4
abundance: NA
d_gene: NA

CDR3aa: CASSPGGGNTIYF
CDR3nt: TGTGCCAGCAGCCCGGGGGGTGGAAACACCATATATTTT
j_gene: TRBJ1-3
v_gene: TRBV7-9
abundance: NA
d_gene: NA

CDR3aa: CATSREFQSAYGYTF
CDR3nt: TGTGCCACCAGCAGAGAGTTTCAATCAGCGTATGGCTACACCTTC
j_gene: TRBJ1-2
v_gene: TRBV15
abundance: NA
d_gene: NA

CDR3aa: CASSLLPGGGLAGGLQFF
CDR3nt: TGCGCCAGCAGCTTGCTGCCAGGGGGGGGTCTAGCGGGAGGCCTACAGTTCTTC
j_gene: TRBJ2-1
v_gene: TRBV5-1
abundance: NA
d_gene: TRBD2

CDR3aa: CASSAGSFGDEKLFF
CDR3nt: TGTGCCAGCAGCGCCGGTTCCTTCGGAGATGAAAAACTGTTTTTT
j_gene: TRBJ1-4
v_gene: TRBV5-6
abundance: NA
d_gene: NA

CDR3aa: CASSIGTSGSYEQYF
CDR3nt: TGTGCCAGTAGTATCGGGACTAGCGGCTCCTACGAGCAGTACTTC
j_gene: TRBJ2-7
v_gene: TRBV19
abundance: NA
d_gene: TRBD2

CDR3aa: CASADGGTYEQYF
CDR3nt: TGTGCCAGCGCGGACGGGGGAACCTACGAGCAGTACTTC
j_gene: TRBJ2-7
v_gene: TRBV3-1/TRBV3-2
abundance: NA
d_gene: NA

CDR3aa: CASSPRYGNTIYF
CDR3nt: TGTGCCAGCAGCCCCAGATATGGAAACACCATATATTTT
j_gene: TRBJ1-3
v_gene: TRBV11-2
abundance: NA
d_gene: NA

CDR3aa: CASSFGTPGGDTEAFF
CDR3nt: TGCGCCAGCAGCTTCGGGACCCCGGGGGGTGACACTGAAGCTTTCTTT
j_gene: TRBJ1-1
v_gene: TRBV5-1
abundance: once
d_gene: NA

CDR3aa: CASSLGQAHNQPQHF
CDR3nt: TGTGCCAGCAGCCTGGGACAGGCGCACAATCAGCCCCAGCATTTT
j_gene: TRBJ1-5
v_gene: TRBV5-6
abundance: NA
d_gene: TRBD1

CDR3aa: CASSYGTATEAFF
CDR3nt: TGCGCCAGCAGCTACGGGACAGCGACTGAAGCTTTCTTT
j_gene: TRBJ1-1
v_gene: TRBV5-1
abundance: NA
d_gene: TRBD1

CDR3aa: CASSLAWSISSYNEQFF
CDR3nt: TGTGCCAGCAGCTTGGCCTGGTCCATTAGCTCCTACAATGAGCAGTTCTTC
j_gene: TRBJ2-1
v_gene: TRBV5-8
abundance: NA
d_gene: NA

CDR3aa: CASSYRGWLTEAFF
CDR3nt: TGTGCCAGCAGTTACAGGGGTTGGCTCACTGAAGCTTTCTTT
j_gene: TRBJ1-1
v_gene: TRBV6-5
abundance: NA
d_gene: NA

CDR3aa: CASSANRDETEAFF
CDR3nt: TGTGCCAGCTCAGCGAACAGGGACGAAACTGAAGCTTTCTTT
j_gene: TRBJ1-1
v_gene: TRBV18
abundance: NA
d_gene: NA